Each of the 31 T cell receptor beta chains below was sequenced from the same sample in a study of cytomegalovirus exposure and HLA in healthy donors. Amplification used 60 Vbeta primers and 13 Jbeta primers. Generated by immunoSEQ multiplex PCR, the TCRdb table keeps only in-frame clones and is missing some. The table has some 44,000 clones, 40% to 60% seen once. The sample consisted of PBMCs. These receptors all come from a human donor in good health.

A word on this clone: Other nucleotide sequences from this sample produce the same CDR3. V is TRBV5-4 and J is TRBJ2-3, with 12 bases that match TRBD2. Germline-derived CDR1 and CDR2 are SGHNT and YYREEE (reference sequence). The CDR3 totals 16 residues. Trimming at V came to 0 bases and at J to 8 bases, leaving 7 bases not matched to a gene. For the CDR3, the DNA is TGTGCCAGCAGCTTGGGACTAGCGGGAGTGGGGGGTACGCAGTATTTT. This encodes CASSLGLAGVGGTQYF.

Comments on this clone: The same CDR3 can be traced to other DNA sequences in this sample. The rearrangement joins TRBV7-2 to TRBJ1-5; maybe TRBD1 (5 bases). Germline V gene sequence: CDR1 SGHTA, CDR2 FQGNSA. The V end was cut by 5 bases, the J end by 0 bases, with 11 bases between. The CDR3 has 15 residues. The CDR3 nucleotides are TGTGCCAGCAGCCCAGGGACTGCTAGCAATCAGCCCCAGCATTTT. It codes for CASSPGTASNQPQHF. Combining the CDR3 with reference TRBV7-2 and TRBJ1-5 gives the whole variable domain GAGVSQSPSNKVTEKGKDVELRCDPISGHTALYWYRQSLGQGLEFLIYFQGNSAPDKSGLPSDRFSAERTGGSVSTLTIQRTQQEDSAVYLCASSPGTASNQPQHFGDGTRLSIL.

This rearrangement joins TRBV5-6 to TRBJ2-1; D is possibly TRBD1 (5 bases). V lost 2 bases to trimming and J lost 3 bases, with 9 bases between them. CDR1 and CDR2 (germline): SGHDT, YYEEEE. The CDR3 extends over 14 amino acids. The CDR3 DNA reads TGTGCCAGCAGCTTTCGCAGGGTCTACAATGAGCAGTTCTTC. The encoded protein is CASSFRRVYNEQFF.

DNA of the CDR3: TGTGCCAGCAGCTTAGGCAGGGTCCTATCCTACGAGCAGTACTTC. This sequence encodes CASSLGRVLSYEQYF. The chain recombines TRBV7-2 with TRBJ2-7, with D perhaps TRBD1 (5 bases). This CDR3 has 15 residues. Trimming took off 1 base at V and 1 base at J, with 11 bases between the two ends. Germline V lookup: CDR1 SGHTA, CDR2 FQGNSA.

This clone appeared a few times. V is TRBV7-8 and J is TRBJ1-4; a possible D gene is TRBD1 (6 bases). Germline CDR1 and CDR2: SGHVS and FQNEAQ. V gave up 5 bases and J gave up 3 bases, with 13 bases separating them. CDR3 length: 15 amino acids. CDR3 sequence: CASSNTGYPNEKLFF. CDR3 nucleotides: TGTGCCAGCAGCAATACAGGGTATCCTAATGAAAAACTGTTTTTT.

The chain is built from TRBV27 and TRBJ1-2, with no clear D. Germline CDR1 reads MNHEY; CDR2 reads SMNVEV (reference sequence). V lost 3 bases and J lost 1, with 6 bases in between. The CDR3 loop spans 13 amino acids. The CDR3 protein is CASSFSYNYGYTF. CDR3 nucleotide sequence: TGTGCCAGCAGTTTTAGTTATAACTATGGCTACACCTTC.

The chain links TRBV28 to TRBJ1-2; 7 bases match TRBD1. Germline assignment: CDR1 MDHEN and CDR2 SYDVKM. Germline trimming cut 6 bases from V and 8 bases from J; bases unmatched to any gene: 12. The CDR3 has 14 amino acids. The CDR3 spells CASSWAQNRGGYTF. The DNA for the CDR3 is TGTGCCAGCAGCTGGGCGCAGAACAGGGGAGGCTACACCTTC.

This rearrangement joins TRBV19 to TRBJ1-6; 7 nucleotides agree with TRBD1. Trimming at V came to 7 bases and at J to 7 bases, leaving 10 bases not matched to a gene. CDR1 and CDR2 from the germline V gene are LNHDA and SQIVND (reference sequence). CDR3 length equals 15 residues. In DNA form, the CDR3 reads TGTGCCAGTACCCGGACAGGAATTACAAATTCACCCCTCCACTTT. This codes for CASTRTGITNSPLHF.

The chain recombines TRBV7-3 with TRBJ1-2, with D possibly being TRBD1 (6 bases). With 5 bases removed from V and 2 bases from J, the gap between germline ends came to 15 bases. CDR1 SGHTA and CDR2 FQGTGA come from the germline V gene. This CDR3 is built from 15 residues. The CDR3 sequence: CASSARGGANYGYTF. CDR3 sequence (DNA): TGTGCCAGCAGCGCACGTGGGGGCGCCAACTATGGCTACACCTTC.

J is TRBJ1-4 and V is TRBV15, with 7 bases aligning to TRBD1. V dropped 3 bases and J dropped 8; count of bases not matched to a gene: 18. Germline values: CDR1 LNHNV, CDR2 YYDKDF (reference sequence). This CDR3 contains 18 residues. The CDR3 sequence: CATSRGGQGGVLREKLFF. The CDR3 region has the DNA TGTGCCACCAGCAGGGGGGGCCAAGGGGGCGTCTTGAGGGAAAAACTGTTTTTT.

The sample holds a few counts of this clone. The rearrangement links TRBV29-1 to TRBJ2-3; a weak D match, TRBD2 (6 bases). CDR1 SQVTM and CDR2 ANQGSEA come from the germline V gene. The V and J ends lost 3 bases and 4 bases respectively, with 8 bases between them. This CDR3 has 12 residues. CDR3 residues: CSVDTGADTQYF. The CDR3 DNA follows: TGCAGCGTTGATACGGGAGCAGATACGCAGTATTTT.

This clone came up once. The chain is built from TRBV7-9 and TRBJ2-3; 8 bases are a match to TRBD2. The germline gives CDR1 SEHNR, CDR2 FQNEAQ (reference sequence). J lost 4 bases, V lost 5 bases, and 5 bases had no gene match. The CDR3 runs 14 residues. Written as DNA, the CDR3 is TGTGCCAGCAGCGTAAGCGGGAGCGCAGATACGCAGTATTTT. Translation gives CASSVSGSADTQYF.

This clone was found a few times. The rearrangement uses TRBV7-3 and TRBJ2-1; possibly TRBD1 for D (5 bases). There are 13 residues in the CDR3. V was pared by 1 base and J by 7 bases, with 8 bases between. The germline V gene encodes CDR1 SGHTA and CDR2 FQGTGA. The CDR3: CASSLRGLNEQFF. CDR3 DNA: TGTGCCAGCAGCTTAAGGGGCCTTAATGAGCAGTTCTTC.

This chain links TRBV27 with TRBJ1-5, with 8 nucleotides matching TRBD1. CDR3 length equals 13 residues. Germline values: CDR1 MNHEY, CDR2 SMNVEV (reference sequence). V shed 6 bases and J 3 bases; nucleotides not matched to a gene: 1. CDR3 amino acids: CASRGQANQPQHF. The CDR3 DNA follows: TGTGCCAGCAGGGGACAGGCCAATCAGCCCCAGCATTTT.

This chain joins TRBV7-2 and TRBJ2-7; 10 bases are shared with TRBD1. Trimming cost V 3 bases and J 2 bases; bases outside gene matches: 4. This CDR3 region has 15 residues. Germline V gene data show CDR1 as SGHTA and CDR2 as FQGNSA. The CDR3: CASSFGTGDPYEQYF. For the CDR3, the DNA is TGTGCCAGCAGCTTCGGGACAGGGGATCCCTACGAGCAGTACTTC.

This clone appeared a single time. V is TRBV27 and J is TRBJ2-7; weak D call: TRBD2 (5 bases). The CDR3 has 16 residues. Trimming left V 0 bases short and J 1 base short, with 13 bases between. Germline CDR1 is MNHEY and CDR2 is SMNVEV (reference sequence). The CDR3 loop is CASSLSPTGNSYEQYF. DNA for the CDR3: TGTGCCAGCAGTTTATCCCCCACCGGGAATTCCTACGAGCAGTACTTC.

The chain uses TRBV7-9 and TRBJ2-1; perhaps TRBD2 as D (6 bases). The CDR3 contains 15 residues. CDR1 is SEHNR, CDR2 FQNEAQ, per germline (reference sequence). Trimming left V 1 base short and J 6 bases short, with 13 bases between. The CDR3 sequence: CASSLGLAGTNEQFF. The CDR3 DNA sequence: TGTGCCAGCAGCTTAGGGCTGGCGGGGACCAATGAGCAGTTCTTC.

In this sample, this clone turned up a few times. CDR3 amino acids: CASSPGQGTMNTEAFF. As DNA, the CDR3 is TGTGCCAGCAGTCCCGGACAGGGGACCATGAACACTGAAGCTTTCTTT. The gene calls are TRBV27 and TRBJ1-1, with 9 bases fitting TRBD1. Losses at the gene ends were 5 bases for V and 0 bases for J; bases not matched to a gene: 7. The germline gives CDR1 MNHEY, CDR2 SMNVEV (reference sequence). The CDR3 sequence is 16 residues long.

J is TRBJ1-1 and V is TRBV6-5, with 7 bases matching TRBD1. V shed 4 bases and J 6 bases; nucleotides not matched to a gene: 11. The germline gives CDR1 MNHEY, CDR2 SVGAGI. The CDR3 covers 15 residues. The CDR3 DNA reads TGTGCCAGCAGTTCTAACCTTCAGGGGGGTTCTGAAGCTTTCTTT. Protein: CASSSNLQGGSEAFF.

V usage is TRBV19 and J usage is TRBJ1-2; tentatively, D is TRBD1 (5 bases). Germline loops: CDR1 LNHDA, CDR2 SQIVND (reference sequence). Trimming took 3 bases from V and 4 from J, leaving 18 bases between them. This CDR3 has 16 amino acids. The CDR3: CASSMVALGLAYGYTF. CDR3 nucleotides: TGTGCCAGTAGTATGGTCGCTCTGGGGCTGGCCTATGGCTACACCTTC. The variable domain in full, with the rest retrieved from reference TRBV19 and TRBJ1-2, is DGGITQSPKYLFRKEGQNVTLSCEQNLNHDAMYWYRQDPGQGLRLIYYSQIVNDFQKGDIAEGYSVSREKKESFPLTVTSAQKNPTAFYLCASSMVALGLAYGYTFGSGTRLTVV.

The rearrangement uses TRBV7-9 and TRBJ2-7; TRBD2 might be the D (6 bases). Trimming cost V 1 base and J 4 bases, with 14 bases left between them. The CDR3 extends over 15 amino acids. Germline loops: CDR1 SEHNR, CDR2 FQNEAQ (reference sequence). In DNA, the CDR3 is TGTGCCAGCAGCTTAGGACCACTGGAGGGATACGAGCAGTACTTC. Amino acids: CASSLGPLEGYEQYF.

This clone was recorded a few times. This sequence joins TRBV10-3 and TRBJ2-7; 10 positions match TRBD2. This CDR3 has 16 residues. Germline V gene data show CDR1 as ENHRY and CDR2 as SYGVKD. The V and J ends lost 8 bases and 2 bases, in that order; junction bases with no gene match: 12. CDR3 DNA: TGTGCCATCGGAGGGACTAGCGAGGGTCGGCCCTACGAGCAGTACTTC. Translation: CAIGGTSEGRPYEQYF.

This chain connects TRBV7-9 to TRBJ2-5; D perhaps matches TRBD1 (6 bases). Trimming cost V 3 bases and J 3 bases, with 14 bases left between them. The germline V gene encodes CDR1 SEHNR and CDR2 FQNEAQ (reference sequence). The length of the CDR3 is 15 residues. CDR3 DNA: TGTGCCAGCAGCTTGGATAACAGGGTAAAAGAGACCCAGTACTTC. This codes for CASSLDNRVKETQYF.

This clone showed up just a few times. This chain uses TRBV28 with TRBJ1-6; the match to TRBD1 covers 7 bases. J gave up 5 bases and V 7 bases, and 5 bases lay outside the gene matches. Germline lookup yields CDR1 MDHEN and CDR2 SYDVKM. The CDR3 has 14 residues. The CDR3 DNA reads as TGTGCCAGCACCGCCGGGACAGATAATTCACCCCTCCACTTT. This translates into CASTAGTDNSPLHF.

J is TRBJ2-7 and V is TRBV13; a weak D match, TRBD1 (7 bases). There are 17 residues in the CDR3. Germline CDR1 PRHDT, CDR2 FYEKMQ (reference sequence). Trimming removed 4 bases from V and 1 base from J, with 20 bases in between. The CDR3 spells CASSSPPGGTASYEQYF. CDR3 nucleotides: TGTGCCAGCAGCTCCCCCCCTGGCGGGACAGCTTCCTACGAGCAGTACTTC.

The chain links TRBV6-6 to TRBJ2-3; D perhaps matches TRBD2 (5 bases). This CDR3 is 13 amino acids long. CDR1 is MNHNY and CDR2 is SVGAGI in the germline V gene (reference sequence). The V end was cut by 5 bases, the J end by 4 bases, with 10 bases between. The CDR3 DNA is TGTGCCAGCAGTCCGGCCGGGGCAGATACGCAGTATTTT. Amino acid sequence: CASSPAGADTQYF.

The chain is built from TRBV4-2 and TRBJ2-4, with 10 bases fitting TRBD1. Germline V gives CDR1 LGHNA, CDR2 YNFKEQ. The CDR3 sequence is 15 residues long. The junction had 7 bases not matched to a gene; V was cut back by 3 bases and J by 8 bases. CDR3 protein: CASSQTGGPWDIQYF. CDR3 nucleotide sequence: TGTGCCAGCAGCCAGACAGGGGGCCCATGGGACATTCAGTACTTC.

This clone has just a few counts. The chain uses TRBV6-5 and TRBJ1-5; a weak D match, TRBD1 (6 bases). V was shortened by 6 bases and J by 5 bases, with 17 bases between the two germline ends. Germline V gene data show CDR1 as MNHEY and CDR2 as SVGAGI. The CDR3 covers 15 residues. CDR3 protein: CASRGTGNQYQPQHF. The CDR3 coding sequence is TGTGCCAGCAGAGGCACAGGGAATCAGTATCAGCCCCAGCATTTT.

This clone was seen a few times. The chain is built from TRBV29-1 and TRBJ2-7; 11 bases line up with TRBD2. Germline trimming cut 6 bases from V and 0 bases from J; bases unmatched to any gene: 4. CDR1 and CDR2 from the germline V gene are SQVTM and ANQGSEA. The CDR3 extends over 14 amino acids. CDR3 protein: CSVRTSGSSYEQYF. CDR3 DNA: TGCAGCGTACGAACTAGCGGGAGCTCCTACGAGCAGTACTTC.

This sequence joins TRBV6-6 and TRBJ1-5, with 10 bases matching TRBD1. Germline values: CDR1 MNHNY, CDR2 SVGAGI (reference sequence). This CDR3 contains 16 residues. V trimming: 2 bases; J trimming: 4 bases; junction bases outside the gene matches: 5. CDR3 protein: CASSYKDRGANQPQHF. The CDR3 nucleotides read TGTGCCAGCAGTTACAAGGACAGGGGGGCGAATCAGCCCCAGCATTTT.

The chain recombines TRBV6-1 with TRBJ2-5; 7 bases fit TRBD1. This CDR3 spans 15 amino acids. V dropped 3 bases and J dropped 1; count of bases not matched to a gene: 5. Germline V gives CDR1 MNHNS, CDR2 SASEGT. The CDR3 nucleotides read TGTGCCAGCAGTGACCCGGGGACAGTCCAAGAGACCCAGTACTTC. Translation: CASSDPGTVQETQYF.